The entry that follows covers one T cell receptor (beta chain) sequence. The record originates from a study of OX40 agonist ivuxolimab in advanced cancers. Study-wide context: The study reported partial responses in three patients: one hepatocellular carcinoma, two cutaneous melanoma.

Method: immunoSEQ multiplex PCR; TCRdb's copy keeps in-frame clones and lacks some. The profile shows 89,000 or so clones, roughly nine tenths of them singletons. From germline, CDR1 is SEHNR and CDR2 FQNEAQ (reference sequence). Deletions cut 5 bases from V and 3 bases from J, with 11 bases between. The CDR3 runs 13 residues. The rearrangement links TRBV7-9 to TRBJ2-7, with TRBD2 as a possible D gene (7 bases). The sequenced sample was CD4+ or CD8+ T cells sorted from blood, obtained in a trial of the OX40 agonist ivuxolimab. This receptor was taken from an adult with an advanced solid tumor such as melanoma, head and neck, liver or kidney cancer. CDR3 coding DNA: TGTGCCAGCAGCCCGGGGGGCCTCTACGAGCAGTACTTC. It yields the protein CASSPGGLYEQYF.